This TCR beta chain comes out of a study of T-cell reconstitution after alpha-beta-depleted transplantation in children. V lost 1 base and J 15 bases, leaving 22 bases between the germline ends. Germline CDR1 SGHRS, CDR2 YFSETQ. This CDR3 is built from 15 residues. This sample's TCRbeta library carried unique molecular identifier barcodes. TCRdb fed the PCR reads into MiXCR, producing one record per CDR3 protein. The table records hundreds of thousands of distinct CDR3 sequences, about 16% of them present only once. This clonotype was seen more than once but under ten times. The source of this sequence is a male patient aged 2 to 9 who had a stem cell transplant for acute lymphoblastic leukemia, so the T cells may come from the graft donor. J is TRBJ1-4 and V is TRBV5-1; D call uncertain. Here the sequenced sample was PBMCs, mostly from graft donor cells, taken 360 days after TCRalphabeta/CD19-depleted stem cell transplant. The CDR3, as DNA: TGCGCCAGCAGCTTGCCCAGGCGCCTTAAGCGCTGTGTGTTTTTT. This translates into CASSLPRRLKRCVFF.